These T cell receptor beta chains were read from a single sample in a study of T cell responses to AZD1222 COVID-19 vaccine. This table comes from immunoSEQ multiplex PCR, and its TCRdb copy is limited to in-frame clones, with some not included. Of about 60,000 clones listed, just over 90% are singletons. The sequences come from peripheral blood, collected 28 days after the second dose of the MenACWY control vaccine. The receptors derive from an adult who received the MenACWY meningococcal vaccine as a control. Both conserved end residues are part of each CDR3. D genes are given only for firm matches. Some rows mark clone size as missing; the rest say once, few, many or name a class of expanded clone.

V	J	D	size	DNA	CDR3
TRBV16	TRBJ2-7	.	.	TGTGCCAGCAGCCCAACGATAGACTACGAGCAGTACTTC	CASSPTIDYEQYF
TRBV7-9	TRBJ2-5	TRBD1	.	TGTGCCAGCAGCCTTGGGACAGGTGAAGGAGAGACCCAGTACTTC	CASSLGTGEGETQYF
TRBV11-2	TRBJ2-2	TRBD1	.	TGTGCCAGCAGCTTGGCAGGGGGAAGCACCGGGGAGCTGTTTTTT	CASSLAGGSTGELFF
TRBV25-1	TRBJ2-1	TRBD2	.	TGTGCCAGCAGTAAAAGGGGGACTAGCGGTGACAATGAGCAGTTCTTC	CASSKRGTSGDNEQFF
TRBV10-3	TRBJ2-3	.	.	TGTGCCATCAGTTTATCTCTGGACAACTCGGGAACTAGCACAGATACGCAGTATTTT	CAISLSLDNSGTSTDTQYF
TRBV18	TRBJ2-1	.	once	TGTGCCAGCTCACGCAGCCGGGACAAGGAGCAGTTCTTC	CASSRSRDKEQFF
TRBV24-1	TRBJ2-3	.	.	TGTGCCACCAGTGAGGGTAGCGGCCACACAGATACGCAGTATTTT	CATSEGSGHTDTQYF
TRBV7-2	TRBJ2-3	TRBD2	.	TGTGCCAGCAGCTTAAGACTAGCGGGGACAGATACGCAGTATTTT	CASSLRLAGTDTQYF
TRBV6-5	TRBJ2-3	.	.	TGTGCCAGCAGTCGGGACTACCAGGGGACGCAGTATTTT	CASSRDYQGTQYF
TRBV7-2	TRBJ2-7	TRBD2	.	TGTGCCAGCAGCTTGCTAGCGGGAACCTACGAGCAGTACTTC	CASSLLAGTYEQYF
TRBV5-1	TRBJ2-3	.	.	TGCGCCAGCAGCTTGGGGTTGGATACGCAGTATTTT	CASSLGLDTQYF
TRBV7-9	TRBJ2-3	.	few	TGTGCCAGCACCATTGGACAGACCTGGACAGATACGCAGTATTTT	CASTIGQTWTDTQYF
TRBV6-2/TRBV6-3	TRBJ2-3	.	.	TGTGCCAGCAGTCTAGCGTCGAGCACAGATACGCAGTATTTT	CASSLASSTDTQYF
TRBV4-1	TRBJ1-1	.	.	TGCGCCAGCAGCCAAGGGGGCCTTGAAGCTTTCTTT	CASSQGGLEAFF
TRBV7-9	TRBJ2-6	.	once	TGTGCCAGCAGCACCCACGGGGGCAGGGGGGCCAACGTCCTGACTTTC	CASSTHGGRGANVLTF
TRBV24-1	TRBJ2-5	.	.	TGTGCCACCAGTGATTTGAGGGGGACCCAGTACTTC	CATSDLRGTQYF
TRBV7-6	TRBJ2-1	.	.	TGTGCCAGCAGCGCTCAGGCGGAGCAGTTCTTC	CASSAQAEQFF
TRBV19	TRBJ2-7	TRBD1	.	TGTGCCAGTAATTATGGGGACAGGGGTTTCCGGGAGCAGTACTTC	CASNYGDRGFREQYF
TRBV28	TRBJ1-5	.	.	TGTGCCAGCAGTCCCCCGGGGCAGCCCATGCATTTT	CASSPPGQPMHF
TRBV5-4	TRBJ2-4	TRBD2	.	TGTGCCAGCGGTGCTAGCGGGAAAGGCATTCAGTACTTC	CASGASGKGIQYF
TRBV9	TRBJ2-5	.	.	TGTGCCAGCAGCGTAGTGCAGGGAGGAGCAGAGACCCAGTACTTC	CASSVVQGGAETQYF
TRBV28	TRBJ1-4	.	.	TGTGCCAGCAGTCGAATTGGGACCGACGACGAAAAACTGTTTTTT	CASSRIGTDDEKLFF
TRBV30	TRBJ2-7	.	.	TGTGCCTGGAGTGACGGCAGGAGGGAGCAGTACTTC	CAWSDGRREQYF
TRBV6-2/TRBV6-3	TRBJ2-3	TRBD2	.	TGTGCCAGCAGTTACTCGTACCTAGCGGGAAGGGACACAGATACGCAGTATTTT	CASSYSYLAGRDTDTQYF
TRBV30	TRBJ2-7	.	.	TGTGCCTGGGCTCTAAGCCGCTACGAGCAGTACTTC	CAWALSRYEQYF
TRBV6-5	TRBJ1-4	.	once	TGTGCCACCCTGAGGGGGGCTTCTAATGAAAAACTGTTTTTT	CATLRGASNEKLFF
TRBV30	TRBJ2-7	.	.	TGTGCCTGGGGTTCCCACGAGCAGTACTTC	CAWGSHEQYF
TRBV20-1	TRBJ1-2	.	.	TGCAGTGCTAGTGGTCAGATCTATGGCTACACCTTC	CSASGQIYGYTF
TRBV14	TRBJ2-3	TRBD1	once	TGTGCCAGCAGCCAAGAGGGGACAGGGGTTTACACAGATACGCAGTATTTT	CASSQEGTGVYTDTQYF
TRBV6-5	TRBJ2-7	.	.	TGTGCCAGCCGACGGGGACGATACGAGCAGTACTTC	CASRRGRYEQYF
TRBV19	TRBJ2-7	.	.	TGTGCCAGTAGTACACAGGGGGGGGACTACTACGAGCAGTACTTC	CASSTQGGDYYEQYF
TRBV28	TRBJ2-3	.	.	TGTGCCAGCAGTTTTCTAGCCGGCACAGATACGCAGTATTTT	CASSFLAGTDTQYF
TRBV7-2	TRBJ1-2	.	.	TGTGCCAGCACCGACATAGGGGGGTCGAACTATGGCTACACCTTC	CASTDIGGSNYGYTF
TRBV7-2	TRBJ1-3	TRBD1	.	TGTGCCAGCAGCTTAGGGGACAGCTCTGGAAACACCATATATTTT	CASSLGDSSGNTIYF
TRBV30	TRBJ1-3	.	.	TGTGCCTGGAGTGTACGGGGGGGCAACACCATATATTTT	CAWSVRGGNTIYF
TRBV27	TRBJ2-7	TRBD1	.	TGTGCCAGCAGACTAGACAGGGACTCCTACGAGCAGTACTTC	CASRLDRDSYEQYF
TRBV27	TRBJ2-7	.	.	TGTGCCAGCAGTTTATCCGGCATCTACGAGCAGTACTTC	CASSLSGIYEQYF
TRBV11-2	TRBJ1-3	TRBD1	.	TGTGCCAGCAGTCTACAGGGGGCCTCTGGAAACACCATATATTTT	CASSLQGASGNTIYF
TRBV28	TRBJ2-1	.	.	TGTGCCAGCAATCTGTCTTACAATGAGCAGTTCTTC	CASNLSYNEQFF
TRBV9	TRBJ1-3	.	.	TGTGCCAGCAGCCCCTACGCAGGGTATGGAAACACCATATATTTT	CASSPYAGYGNTIYF
TRBV4-1	TRBJ1-5	TRBD1	.	TGCGCCAGCAGCCAAGGGACAGGGAGCAATCAGCCCCAGCATTTT	CASSQGTGSNQPQHF
TRBV19	TRBJ2-5	TRBD1	.	TGTGCCAGTAGTATAGACAGGGGGGAGACCCAGTACTTC	CASSIDRGETQYF
TRBV7-3	TRBJ2-1	TRBD1	.	TGTGCCAGCAGCCCGGGACAGAGCTACAATGAGCAGTTCTTC	CASSPGQSYNEQFF
TRBV24-1	TRBJ1-5	.	.	TGTGCCACCAACCGGGACAGCAATCAGCCCCAGCATTTT	CATNRDSNQPQHF